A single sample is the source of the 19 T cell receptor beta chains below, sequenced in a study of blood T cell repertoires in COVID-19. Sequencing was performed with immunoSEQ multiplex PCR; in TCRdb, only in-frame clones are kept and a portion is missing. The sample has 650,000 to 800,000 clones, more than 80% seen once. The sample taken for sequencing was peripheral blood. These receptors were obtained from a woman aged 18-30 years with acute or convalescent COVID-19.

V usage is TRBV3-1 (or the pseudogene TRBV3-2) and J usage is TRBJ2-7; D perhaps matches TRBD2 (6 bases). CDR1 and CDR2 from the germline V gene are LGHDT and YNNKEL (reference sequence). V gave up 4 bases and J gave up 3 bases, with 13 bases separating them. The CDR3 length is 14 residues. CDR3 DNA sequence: TGTGCCAGCAGCCGGGGGGACGGCTACTACGAGCAGTACTTC. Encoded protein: CASSRGDGYYEQYF.

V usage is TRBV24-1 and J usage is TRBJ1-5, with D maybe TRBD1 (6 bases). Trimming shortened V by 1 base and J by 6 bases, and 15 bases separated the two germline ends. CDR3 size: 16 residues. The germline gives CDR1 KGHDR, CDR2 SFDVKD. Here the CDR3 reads CATSDFHRVTPQPQHF. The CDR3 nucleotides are TGTGCCACCAGTGATTTTCACAGGGTGACCCCTCAGCCCCAGCATTTT.

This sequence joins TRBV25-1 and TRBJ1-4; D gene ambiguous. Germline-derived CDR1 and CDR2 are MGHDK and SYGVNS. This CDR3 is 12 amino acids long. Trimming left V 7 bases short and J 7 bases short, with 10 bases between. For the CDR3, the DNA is TGTGCCAGCACCCCCTCGGGTGAAAAACTGTTTTTT. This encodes CASTPSGEKLFF.

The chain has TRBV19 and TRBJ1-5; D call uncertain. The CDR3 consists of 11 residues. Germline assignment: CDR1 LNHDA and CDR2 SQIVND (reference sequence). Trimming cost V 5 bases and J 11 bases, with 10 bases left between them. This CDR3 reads CASSLGLAQHF. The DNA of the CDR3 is TGTGCCAGTAGTCTAGGACTGGCCCAGCATTTT. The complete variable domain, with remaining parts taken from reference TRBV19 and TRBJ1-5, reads DGGITQSPKYLFRKEGQNVTLSCEQNLNHDAMYWYRQDPGQGLRLIYYSQIVNDFQKGDIAEGYSVSREKKESFPLTVTSAQKNPTAFYLCASSLGLAQHFGDGTRLSIL.

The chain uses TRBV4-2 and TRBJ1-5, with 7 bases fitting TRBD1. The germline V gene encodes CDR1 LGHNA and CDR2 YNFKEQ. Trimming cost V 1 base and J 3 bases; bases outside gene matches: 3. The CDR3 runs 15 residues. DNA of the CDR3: TGTGCCAGCAGCCAAGGGGACAGAATCAATCAGCCCCAGCATTTT. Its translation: CASSQGDRINQPQHF.

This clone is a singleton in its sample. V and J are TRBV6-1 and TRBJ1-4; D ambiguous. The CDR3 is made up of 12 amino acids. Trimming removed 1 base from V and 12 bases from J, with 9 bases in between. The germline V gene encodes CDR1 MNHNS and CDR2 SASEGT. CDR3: CASSEGAKELFF. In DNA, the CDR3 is TGTGCCAGCAGTGAAGGGGCGAAGGAACTGTTTTTT.

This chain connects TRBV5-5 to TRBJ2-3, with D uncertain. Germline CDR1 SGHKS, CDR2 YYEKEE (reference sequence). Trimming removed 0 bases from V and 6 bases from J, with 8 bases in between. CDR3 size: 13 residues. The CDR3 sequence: CASSLAPTDTQYF. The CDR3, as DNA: TGTGCCAGCAGCTTGGCGCCTACCGATACGCAGTATTTT.

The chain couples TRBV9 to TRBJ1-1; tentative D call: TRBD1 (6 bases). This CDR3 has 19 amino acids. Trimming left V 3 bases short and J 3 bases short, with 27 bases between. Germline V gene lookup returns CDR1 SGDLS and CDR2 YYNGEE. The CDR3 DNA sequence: TGTGCCAGCAGCGCCCTCCGACCGGGACACTTACTCCGGGACACTGAAGCTTTCTTT. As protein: CASSALRPGHLLRDTEAFF. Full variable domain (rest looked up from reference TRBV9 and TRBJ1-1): DSGVTQTPKHLITATGQRVTLRCSPRSGDLSVYWYQQSLDQGLQFLIQYYNGEERAKGNILERFSAQQFPDLHSELNLSSLELGDSALYFCASSALRPGHLLRDTEAFFGQGTRLTVV.

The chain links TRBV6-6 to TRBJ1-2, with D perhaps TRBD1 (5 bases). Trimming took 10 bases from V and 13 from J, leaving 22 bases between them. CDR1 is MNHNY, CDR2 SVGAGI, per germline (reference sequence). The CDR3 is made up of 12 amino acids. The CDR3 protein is CAKGKDSPRLTF. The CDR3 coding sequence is TGTGCCAAGGGAAAAGACAGCCCTAGGCTCACCTTC.

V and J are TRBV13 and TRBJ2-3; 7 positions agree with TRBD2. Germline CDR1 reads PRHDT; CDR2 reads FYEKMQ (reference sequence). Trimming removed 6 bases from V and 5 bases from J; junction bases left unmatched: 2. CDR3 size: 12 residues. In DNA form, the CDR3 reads TGTGCCAGCAGATGGGGGGGAGATACGCAGTATTTT. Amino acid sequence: CASRWGGDTQYF.

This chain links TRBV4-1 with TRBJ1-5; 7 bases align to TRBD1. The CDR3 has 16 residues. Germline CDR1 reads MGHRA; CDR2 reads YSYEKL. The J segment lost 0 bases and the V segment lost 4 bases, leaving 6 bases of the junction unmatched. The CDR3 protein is CASSPDRVYSNQPQHF. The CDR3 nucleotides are TGCGCCAGCAGCCCCGACAGGGTCTATAGCAATCAGCCCCAGCATTTT.

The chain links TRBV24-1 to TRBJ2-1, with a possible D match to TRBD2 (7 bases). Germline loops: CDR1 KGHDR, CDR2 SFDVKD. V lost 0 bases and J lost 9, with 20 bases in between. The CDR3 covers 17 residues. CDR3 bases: TGTGCCACCAGTGATTTGCAGAGGGGGGGGAAGGGAACTGAGCAGTTCTTC. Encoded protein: CATSDLQRGGKGTEQFF.

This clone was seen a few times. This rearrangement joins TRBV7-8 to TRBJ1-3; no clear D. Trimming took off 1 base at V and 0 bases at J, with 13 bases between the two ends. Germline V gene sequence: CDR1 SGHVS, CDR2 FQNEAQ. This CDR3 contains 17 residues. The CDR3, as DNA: TGTGCCAGCAGCTTAGGCCGCAGTGAAAGCTCTGGAAACACCATATATTTT. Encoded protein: CASSLGRSESSGNTIYF.

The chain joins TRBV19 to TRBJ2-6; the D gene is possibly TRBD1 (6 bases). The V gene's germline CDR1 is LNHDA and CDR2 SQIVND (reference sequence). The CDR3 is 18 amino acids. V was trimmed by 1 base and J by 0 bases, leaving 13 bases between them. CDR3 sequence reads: CASSIGSGDPSGANVLTF. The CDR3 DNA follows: TGTGCCAGTAGTATAGGGTCAGGGGACCCCTCTGGGGCCAACGTCCTGACTTTC.

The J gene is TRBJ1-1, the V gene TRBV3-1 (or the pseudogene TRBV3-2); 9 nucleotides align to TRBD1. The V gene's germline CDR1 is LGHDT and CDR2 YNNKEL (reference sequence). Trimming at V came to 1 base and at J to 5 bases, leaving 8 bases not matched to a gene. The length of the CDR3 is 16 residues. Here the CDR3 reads CASSQASQGASTEAFF. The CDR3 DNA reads TGTGCCAGCAGCCAAGCCTCACAGGGGGCAAGTACTGAAGCTTTCTTT.

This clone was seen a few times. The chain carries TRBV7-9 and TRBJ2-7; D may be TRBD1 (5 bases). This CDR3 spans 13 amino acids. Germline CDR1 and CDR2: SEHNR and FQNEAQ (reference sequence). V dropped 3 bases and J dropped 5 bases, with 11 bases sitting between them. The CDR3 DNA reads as TGTGCCAGCAGCTTGGACAATAGGAACGAGCAGTACTTC. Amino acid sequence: CASSLDNRNEQYF.

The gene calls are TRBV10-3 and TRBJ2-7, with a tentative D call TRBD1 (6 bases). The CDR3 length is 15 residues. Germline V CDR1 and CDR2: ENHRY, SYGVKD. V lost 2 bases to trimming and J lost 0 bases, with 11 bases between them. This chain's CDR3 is CAISEKQGSSYEQYF. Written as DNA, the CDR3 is TGTGCCATCAGTGAGAAACAGGGAAGCTCCTACGAGCAGTACTTC.

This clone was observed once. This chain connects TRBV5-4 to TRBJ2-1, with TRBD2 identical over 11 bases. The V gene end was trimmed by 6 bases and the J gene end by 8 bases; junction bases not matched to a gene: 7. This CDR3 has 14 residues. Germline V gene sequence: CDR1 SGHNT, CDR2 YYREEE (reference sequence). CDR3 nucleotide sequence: TGTGCCAGCACCGTAGCGGGGGGGAGGTATGAGCAGTTCTTC. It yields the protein CASTVAGGRYEQFF.

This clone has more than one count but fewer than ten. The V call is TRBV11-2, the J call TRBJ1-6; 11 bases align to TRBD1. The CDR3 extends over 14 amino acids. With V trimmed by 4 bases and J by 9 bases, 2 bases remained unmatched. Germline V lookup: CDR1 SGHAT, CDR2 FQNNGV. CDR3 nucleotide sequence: TGTGCCAGCAGCTGGACAGGGGGCGGTTCACCCCTCCACTTT. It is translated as CASSWTGGGSPLHF.